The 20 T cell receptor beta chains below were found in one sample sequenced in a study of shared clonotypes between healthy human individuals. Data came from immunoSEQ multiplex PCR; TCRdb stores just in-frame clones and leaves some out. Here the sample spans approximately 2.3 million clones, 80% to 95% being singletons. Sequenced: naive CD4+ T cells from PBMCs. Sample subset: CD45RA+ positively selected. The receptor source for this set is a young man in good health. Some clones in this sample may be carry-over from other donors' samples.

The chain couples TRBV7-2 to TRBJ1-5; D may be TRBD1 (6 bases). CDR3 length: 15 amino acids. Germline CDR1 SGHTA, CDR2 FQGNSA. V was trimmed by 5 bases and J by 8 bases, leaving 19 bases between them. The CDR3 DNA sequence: TGTGCCAGCAGCGACGCACCAGGGGAGGTAAAGCCCCAGCATTTT. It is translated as CASSDAPGEVKPQHF.

The CDR3 nucleotides read TGTGCCACTGGACTAGCGGGCTTACGAGAGACCCAGTACTTC. Translating it yields CATGLAGLRETQYF. The gene calls are TRBV28 and TRBJ2-5; 11 bases are shared with TRBD2. CDR1 is MDHEN, CDR2 SYDVKM, per germline. The CDR3 has 14 amino acids. J lost 4 bases, V lost 10 bases, and 8 bases had no gene match.

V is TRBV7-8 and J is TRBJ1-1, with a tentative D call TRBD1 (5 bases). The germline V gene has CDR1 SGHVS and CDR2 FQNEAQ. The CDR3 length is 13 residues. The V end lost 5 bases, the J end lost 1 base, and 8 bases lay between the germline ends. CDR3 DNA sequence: TGTGCCAGCAGCACGACAGCGAACACTGAAGCTTTCTTT. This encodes CASSTTANTEAFF.

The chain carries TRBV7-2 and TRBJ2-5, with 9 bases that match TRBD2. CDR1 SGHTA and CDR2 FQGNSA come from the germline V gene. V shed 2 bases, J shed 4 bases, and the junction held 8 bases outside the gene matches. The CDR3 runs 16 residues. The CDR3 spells CASSLSAGGHGETQYF. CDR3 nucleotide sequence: TGTGCCAGCAGCTTATCCGCGGGAGGGCACGGAGAGACCCAGTACTTC.

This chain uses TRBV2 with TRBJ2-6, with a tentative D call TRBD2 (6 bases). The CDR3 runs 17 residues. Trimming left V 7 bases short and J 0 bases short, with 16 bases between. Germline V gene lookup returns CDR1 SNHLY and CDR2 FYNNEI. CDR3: CASTGREALSGANVLTF. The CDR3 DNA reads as TGTGCCAGCACCGGAAGGGAGGCCCTCTCTGGGGCCAACGTCCTGACTTTC.

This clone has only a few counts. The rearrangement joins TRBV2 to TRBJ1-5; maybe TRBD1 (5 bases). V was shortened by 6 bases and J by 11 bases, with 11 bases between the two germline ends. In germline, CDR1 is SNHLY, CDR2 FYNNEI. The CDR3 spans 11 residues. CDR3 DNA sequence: TGTGCCAGCAGCCAGGGTGGGTCCCAGCATTTT. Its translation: CASSQGGSQHF. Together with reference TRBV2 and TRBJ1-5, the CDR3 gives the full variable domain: EPEVTQTPSHQVTQMGQEVILRCVPISNHLYFYWYRQILGQKVEFLVSFYNNEISEKSEIFDDQFSVERPDGSNFTLKIRSTKLEDSAMYFCASSQGGSQHFGDGTRLSIL.

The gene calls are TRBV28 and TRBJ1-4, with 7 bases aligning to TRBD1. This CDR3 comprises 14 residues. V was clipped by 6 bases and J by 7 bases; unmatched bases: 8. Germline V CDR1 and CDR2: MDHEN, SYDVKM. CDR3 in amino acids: CASRIQGRSEKLFF. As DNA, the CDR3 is TGTGCCAGCAGAATACAGGGGAGAAGTGAAAAACTGTTTTTT.

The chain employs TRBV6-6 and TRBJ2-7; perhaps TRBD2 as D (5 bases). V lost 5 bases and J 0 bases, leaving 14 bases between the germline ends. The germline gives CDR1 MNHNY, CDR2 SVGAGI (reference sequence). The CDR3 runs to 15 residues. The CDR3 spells CASSQYRGSSYEQYF. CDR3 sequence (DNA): TGTGCCAGCAGTCAATATCGTGGGAGCTCCTACGAGCAGTACTTC.

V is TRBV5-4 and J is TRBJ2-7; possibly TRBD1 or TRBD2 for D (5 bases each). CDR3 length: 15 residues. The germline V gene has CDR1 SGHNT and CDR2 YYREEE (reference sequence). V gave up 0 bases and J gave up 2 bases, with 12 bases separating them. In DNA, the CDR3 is TGTGCCAGCAGCTTGGCCGGGACCGCCCCCTACGAGCAGTACTTC. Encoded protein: CASSLAGTAPYEQYF.

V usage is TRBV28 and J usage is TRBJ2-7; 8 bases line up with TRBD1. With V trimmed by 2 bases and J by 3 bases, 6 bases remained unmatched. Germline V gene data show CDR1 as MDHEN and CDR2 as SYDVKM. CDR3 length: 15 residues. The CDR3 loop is CASSLEVGQGYEQYF. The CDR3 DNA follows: TGTGCCAGCAGTTTAGAAGTTGGACAGGGCTACGAGCAGTACTTC.

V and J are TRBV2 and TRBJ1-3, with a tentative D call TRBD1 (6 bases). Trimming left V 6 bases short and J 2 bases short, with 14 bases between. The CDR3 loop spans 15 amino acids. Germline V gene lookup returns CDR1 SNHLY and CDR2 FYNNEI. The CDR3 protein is CASSLAGGPGNTIYF. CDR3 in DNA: TGTGCCAGCAGCCTGGCGGGGGGGCCTGGAAACACCATATATTTT.

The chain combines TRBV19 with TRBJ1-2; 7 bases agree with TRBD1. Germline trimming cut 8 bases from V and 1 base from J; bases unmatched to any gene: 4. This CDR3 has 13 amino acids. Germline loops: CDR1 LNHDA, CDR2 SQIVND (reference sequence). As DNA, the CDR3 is TGTGCCAGTGCGAACAGGGGTAACTATGGCTACACCTTC. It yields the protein CASANRGNYGYTF.

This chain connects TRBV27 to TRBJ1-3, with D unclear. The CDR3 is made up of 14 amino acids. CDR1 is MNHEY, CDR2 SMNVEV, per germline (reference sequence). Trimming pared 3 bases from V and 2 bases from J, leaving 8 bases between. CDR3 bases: TGTGCCAGCAGTTTCGCACAGACTGGAAACACCATATATTTT. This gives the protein CASSFAQTGNTIYF.

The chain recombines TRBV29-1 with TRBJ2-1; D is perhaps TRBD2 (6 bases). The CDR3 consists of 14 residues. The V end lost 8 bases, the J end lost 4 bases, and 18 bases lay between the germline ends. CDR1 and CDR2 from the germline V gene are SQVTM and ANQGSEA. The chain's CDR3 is CSHLGWRDYNEQFF. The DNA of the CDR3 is TGCAGCCACCTCGGCTGGCGGGATTACAATGAGCAGTTCTTC.

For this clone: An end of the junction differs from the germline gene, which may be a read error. The CDR3 reads CASRLEGGETQYF. The CDR3 DNA follows: TGCGCCAGCAGGTTGGAAGGGGGCGAGACCCAGTACTTC. The chain couples TRBV5-1 to TRBJ2-5; 7 nucleotides line up with TRBD1. Germline assignment: CDR1 SGHRS and CDR2 YFSETQ. CDR3 length: 13 amino acids.

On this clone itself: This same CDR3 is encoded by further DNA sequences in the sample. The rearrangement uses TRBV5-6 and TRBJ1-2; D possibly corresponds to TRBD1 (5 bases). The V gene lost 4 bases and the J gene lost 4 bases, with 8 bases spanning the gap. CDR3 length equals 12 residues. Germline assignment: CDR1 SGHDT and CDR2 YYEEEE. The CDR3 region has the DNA TGTGCCAGCAGCCGGGACTTCTATGGCTACACCTTC. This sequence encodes CASSRDFYGYTF. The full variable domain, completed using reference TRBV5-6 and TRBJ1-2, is DAGVTQSPTHLIKTRGQQVTLRCSPKSGHDTVSWYQQALGQGPQFIFQYYEEEERQRGNFPDRFSGHQFPNYSSELNVNALLLGDSALYLCASSRDFYGYTFGSGTRLTVV.

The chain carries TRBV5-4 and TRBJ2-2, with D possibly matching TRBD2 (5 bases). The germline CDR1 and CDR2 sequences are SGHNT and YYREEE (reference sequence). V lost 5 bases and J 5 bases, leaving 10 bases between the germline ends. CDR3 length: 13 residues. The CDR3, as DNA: TGTGCCAGCAGGTCTAGCCCGACCGGGGAGCTGTTTTTT. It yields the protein CASRSSPTGELFF.

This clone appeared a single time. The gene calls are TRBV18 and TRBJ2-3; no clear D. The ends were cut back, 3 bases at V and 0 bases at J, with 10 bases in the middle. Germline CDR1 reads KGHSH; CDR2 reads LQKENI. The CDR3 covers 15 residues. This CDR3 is CASSPRVRSTDTQYF. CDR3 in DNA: TGTGCCAGCTCACCCAGAGTCAGGAGCACAGATACGCAGTATTTT. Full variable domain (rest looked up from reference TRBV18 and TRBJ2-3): NAGVMQNPRHLVRRRGQEARLRCSPMKGHSHVYWYRQLPEEGLKFMVYLQKENIIDESGMPKERFSAEFPKEGPSILRIQQVVRGDSAAYFCASSPRVRSTDTQYFGPGTRLTVL.

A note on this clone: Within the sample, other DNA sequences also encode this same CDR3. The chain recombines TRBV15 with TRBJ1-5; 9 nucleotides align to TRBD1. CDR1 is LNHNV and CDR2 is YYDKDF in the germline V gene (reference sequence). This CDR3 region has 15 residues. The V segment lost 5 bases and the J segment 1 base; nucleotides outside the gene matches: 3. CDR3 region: CATSRTGDSNQPQHF. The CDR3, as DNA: TGTGCCACCAGCCGGACAGGGGACAGCAATCAGCCCCAGCATTTT. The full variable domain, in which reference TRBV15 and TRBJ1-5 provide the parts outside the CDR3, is DAMVIQNPRYQVTQFGKPVTLSCSQTLNHNVMYWYQQKSSQAPKLLFHYYDKDFNNEADTPDNFQSRRPNTSFCFLDIRSPGLGDTAMYLCATSRTGDSNQPQHFGDGTRLSIL.

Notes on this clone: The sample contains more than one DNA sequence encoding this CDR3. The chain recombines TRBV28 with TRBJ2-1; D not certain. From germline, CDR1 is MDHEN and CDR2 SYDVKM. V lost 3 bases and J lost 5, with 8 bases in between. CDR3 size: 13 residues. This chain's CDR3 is CASSLPVNNEQFF. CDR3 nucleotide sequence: TGTGCCAGCAGTTTGCCCGTCAACAATGAGCAGTTCTTC.